The rows below give T cell receptor beta chains drawn from one sample of a study of blood T cell repertoires in COVID-19. Generated by immunoSEQ multiplex PCR, the TCRdb table keeps only in-frame clones and is missing some. The table shows over 75,000 clones, with approximately 91% occurring only once. The sample consisted of peripheral blood. These receptor sequences come from a woman of 80 years or more with acute or convalescent COVID-19. The CDR3 runs from the conserved cysteine through the conserved F or W. The order of the fields is clone size, V gene, J gene, D gene, CDR3 protein, CDR3 DNA. D genes are given only for firm matches. Where a row states a size, it is once, few, many or the class of an expanded clone; other rows omit it.

>-|TRBV6-6|TRBJ2-7|TRBD1
CASRRTGESYEQYF
TGTGCCAGCAGGCGGACAGGGGAATCCTACGAGCAGTACTTC
>-|TRBV21-1|TRBJ1-3|-
CASSKLRGSSSGNTIYF
TGTGCCAGCAGCAAACTACGGGGGAGCAGCTCTGGAAACACCATATATTTT
>once|TRBV2|TRBJ1-5|-
CASGGASGTGGPQHF
TGTGCCAGCGGAGGAGCTTCCGGGACGGGAGGGCCCCAGCATTTT
>-|TRBV29-1|TRBJ2-1|TRBD2
CSVVSGIDEQFF
TGCAGCGTTGTTAGCGGGATTGATGAGCAGTTCTTC
>-|TRBV3-1/TRBV3-2|TRBJ2-7|-
CASSQDETSLEQYF
TGTGCCAGCAGCCAAGATGAGACTAGTCTCGAGCAGTACTTC
>-|TRBV3-1/TRBV3-2|TRBJ1-6|-
CASSHVKEISPLHF
TGTGCCAGCAGCCATGTCAAGGAGATTTCGCCCCTCCACTTT
>-|TRBV7-9|TRBJ2-7|-
CASSASGRSYEQYF
TGTGCCAGCAGCGCGAGCGGGCGCTCCTACGAGCAGTACTTC
>-|TRBV7-2|TRBJ2-2|TRBD1
CASSPSGQRSTGELFF
TGTGCCAGCAGCCCCTCGGGACAGAGAAGTACCGGGGAGCTGTTTTTT
>-|TRBV21-1|TRBJ2-7|-
CASSKTPTGTSYEQYF
TGTGCCAGCAGCAAAACCCCGACAGGGACCTCCTACGAGCAGTACTTC
>-|TRBV18|TRBJ2-5|-
CASSPLKETQYF
TGTGCCAGCTCACCCTTAAAAGAGACCCAGTACTTC
>-|TRBV5-1|TRBJ2-1|TRBD1
CASSQGQGMYNEQFF
TGCGCCAGCAGCCAGGGACAGGGCATGTACAATGAGCAGTTCTTC
>-|TRBV11-2|TRBJ1-2|-
CASSTQGYYGYTF
TGTGCCAGCAGTACACAGGGCTACTATGGCTACACCTTC
>-|TRBV18|TRBJ2-7|-
CASSPLRGEQYF
TGTGCCAGCTCACCTTTAAGGGGCGAGCAGTACTTC
>-|TRBV4-3|TRBJ1-6|-
CASSQVFRGSSYNSPLHF
TGCGCCAGCAGCCAAGTGTTTAGGGGGAGCTCCTATAATTCACCCCTCCACTTT
>-|TRBV2|TRBJ2-2|-
CASTELAYPTGELFF
TGTGCCAGCACCGAGCTAGCGTATCCCACCGGGGAGCTGTTTTTT
>-|TRBV18|TRBJ2-5|TRBD1
CASSPGQGIETQYF
TGTGCCAGCTCACCCGGACAGGGGATAGAGACCCAGTACTTC
>few|TRBV3-1/TRBV3-2|TRBJ2-5|-
CASSRNGIGGQETQYF
TGTGCCAGCAGCCGGAACGGAATCGGAGGTCAAGAGACCCAGTACTTC
>-|TRBV5-5|TRBJ1-5|-
CASSLRGLSNQPQHF
TGTGCCAGCAGCTTGCGGGGTCTCAGCAATCAGCCCCAGCATTTT
>-|TRBV10-3|TRBJ2-1|TRBD2
CAISASTGTGTSRYNEQFF
TGTGCCATCAGTGCCTCCACAGGGACCGGGACTAGTAGGTACAATGAGCAGTTCTTC
>-|TRBV7-9|TRBJ2-3|TRBD2
CASSLGLALTDTQYF
TGTGCCAGCAGCCTCGGACTAGCCCTCACAGATACGCAGTATTTT
>-|TRBV24-1|TRBJ2-5|TRBD2
CATSDYGTSGRIAGETQYF
TGTGCCACCAGTGACTACGGGACTAGCGGGAGAATTGCAGGAGAGACCCAGTACTTC
>-|TRBV29-1|TRBJ2-2|TRBD1
CSVGPGGTGELFF
TGCAGCGTTGGTCCAGGGGGTACCGGGGAGCTGTTTTTT
>-|TRBV3-1/TRBV3-2|TRBJ1-2|TRBD1
CASSTDRVWYGYTF
TGTGCCAGCAGCACGGACAGGGTTTGGTATGGCTACACCTTC
>few|TRBV18|TRBJ2-5|TRBD1
CASSPLGPGQGAETQYF
TGTGCCAGCTCACCACTCGGACCGGGACAGGGGGCCGAGACCCAGTACTTC
>-|TRBV18|TRBJ2-3|TRBD2
CASSPREGSTDTQYF
TGTGCCAGCTCACCCCGGGAGGGAAGCACAGATACGCAGTATTTT
>once|TRBV6-2/TRBV6-3|TRBJ2-1|TRBD2
CASSYRTSGRNEQFF
TGTGCCAGCAGTTACCGGACTAGCGGGAGGAATGAGCAGTTCTTC
>-|TRBV2|TRBJ2-7|TRBD2
CASSEMRTSGIYEQYF
TGTGCCAGCAGTGAAATGCGAACTAGCGGAATCTACGAGCAGTACTTC
>few|TRBV6-1|TRBJ1-6|-
CASSDRARDSPLHF
TGTGCCAGCAGTGACAGGGCTAGAGATTCACCCCTCCACTTT
>-|TRBV4-1|TRBJ2-1|TRBD1
CASSQQGAAYNEQFF
TGCGCCAGCAGCCAACAGGGGGCGGCCTACAATGAGCAGTTCTTC
>-|TRBV5-6|TRBJ1-1|TRBD1
CASSLRDSKGKVLF
TGTGCCAGCAGCCTCCGGGACAGTAAAGGAAAAGTTCTCTTT
>-|TRBV12-3/TRBV12-4|TRBJ2-2|-
CASRQNTGELFF
TGTGCCAGCAGACAAAACACCGGGGAGCTGTTTTTT
>-|TRBV30|TRBJ1-1|-
CAWSAGLWTEAFF
TGTGCCTGGAGTGCGGGACTGTGGACTGAAGCTTTCTTT
>-|TRBV27|TRBJ2-5|TRBD2
CASSLSRDHLPSGGETQYF
TGTGCCAGCAGTTTATCCCGGGACCATCTACCCTCGGGGGGAGAGACCCAGTACTTC
>-|TRBV6-1|TRBJ1-4|-
CASSESDRNEKLFF
TGTGCCAGCAGTGAAAGCGACCGGAATGAAAAACTGTTTTTT
>-|TRBV19|TRBJ1-1|-
CASSPGTPEAFF
TGTGCCAGTAGCCCCGGGACACCTGAAGCTTTCTTT
>-|TRBV18|TRBJ1-5|-
CASSPNLNQPQHF
TGTGCCAGCTCACCTAATCTCAATCAGCCCCAGCATTTT
>-|TRBV28|TRBJ1-5|TRBD1
CATGTGVQPQHF
TGTGCCACCGGGACAGGGGTACAGCCCCAGCATTTT
>-|TRBV5-1|TRBJ2-7|TRBD2
CASSFSLAGVGEQYF
TGCGCCAGCAGCTTCTCACTAGCGGGAGTGGGGGAGCAGTACTTC
>-|TRBV7-3|TRBJ2-2|TRBD2
CASSPLGTSGYTGELFF
TGTGCCAGCAGCCCATTGGGGACTAGCGGGTACACCGGGGAGCTGTTTTTT
>-|TRBV27|TRBJ2-5|TRBD1
CASREQGFEETQYF
TGTGCCAGCAGAGAACAGGGGTTCGAAGAGACCCAGTACTTC
>-|TRBV5-8|TRBJ1-1|-
CASSFGGESSPAFF
TGTGCCAGCAGCTTCGGGGGAGAGTCTTCGCCGGCTTTCTTT
>-|TRBV5-1|TRBJ1-2|-
CASSLGQVERGYTF
TGCGCCAGCAGCTTGGGACAGGTGGAGAGGGGCTACACCTTC
>-|TRBV29-1|TRBJ1-2|TRBD1
CSYSGGNGYTF
TGCAGTTATTCAGGGGGCAATGGCTACACCTTC
>-|TRBV7-2|TRBJ1-2|TRBD1
CASSLLGGTVENYGYTF
TGTGCCAGCAGCTTATTAGGCGGGACAGTTGAGAACTATGGCTACACCTTC
>-|TRBV6-6|TRBJ2-5|-
CASRNRSGQYF
TGTGCCAGCAGAAACAGGTCCGGCCAGTACTTC
>-|TRBV6-2/TRBV6-3|TRBJ1-6|-
CASSPRVDSPLHF
TGTGCCAGCAGCCCACGGGTTGATTCACCCCTCCACTTT